The clone carrying this T cell receptor (beta chain) was counted a single time. Its target is unknown. A read error may be the cause here, since a much bigger clone is one base away. The CDR3 runs to 14 residues. Trimming took 8 bases from V and 11 from J; bases not matched to a gene: 16. Germline CDR1 is DFQATT and CDR2 is SNEGSKA (reference sequence). TCR alpha and beta CDR3 regions were amplified from RNA using iRepertoire nested multiplex PCR. Tissue mRNA or PBMC total RNA, about 85-400 ng, went into one-step reverse transcription and amplification. A single record per CDR3 protein comes from TCRdb applying MiXCR to the multiplex PCR reads. Of around 350,000 distinct CDR3 sequences in the sample, roughly two fifths are singletons; the top ten hold approximately 12%. The source of the sample is a study of glioma-infiltrating T cells. Findings and caveats of the study: Patients with low tissue-blood divergence carried a signature set of shared blood CDR3 motifs.

The chain links TRBV20-1 to TRBJ2-1, with TRBD1 identical over 9 bases. The material sequenced was glioma tissue, nonneoplastic brain tissue, or PBMCs (not recorded which). The sequence was obtained from a human donor with low-grade glioma or glioblastoma, undergoing nonglioma brain surgery, or in good health (not recorded which). In DNA, the CDR3 is TGCAGTACCAACCGGGACAGGGTGTCAAATAAGCAGTTCTTC. Translation: CSTNRDRVSNKQFF.